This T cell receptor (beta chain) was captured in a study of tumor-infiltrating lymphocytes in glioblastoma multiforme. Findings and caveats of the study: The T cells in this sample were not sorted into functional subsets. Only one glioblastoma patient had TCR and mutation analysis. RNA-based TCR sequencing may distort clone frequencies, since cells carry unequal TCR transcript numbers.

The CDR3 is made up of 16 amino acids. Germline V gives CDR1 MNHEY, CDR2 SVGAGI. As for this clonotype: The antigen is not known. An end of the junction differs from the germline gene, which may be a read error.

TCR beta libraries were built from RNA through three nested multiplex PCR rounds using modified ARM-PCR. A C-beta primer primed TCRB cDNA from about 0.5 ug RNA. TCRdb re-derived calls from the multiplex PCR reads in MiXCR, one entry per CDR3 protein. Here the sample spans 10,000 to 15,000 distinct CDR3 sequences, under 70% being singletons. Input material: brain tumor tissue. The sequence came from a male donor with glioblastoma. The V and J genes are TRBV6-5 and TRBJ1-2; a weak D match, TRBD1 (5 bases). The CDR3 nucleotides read TGTGCCAGCAGAGGACAAGTCGTTATCGGCAACTACGGCTACACCTTC. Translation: CASRGQVVIGNYGYTF.